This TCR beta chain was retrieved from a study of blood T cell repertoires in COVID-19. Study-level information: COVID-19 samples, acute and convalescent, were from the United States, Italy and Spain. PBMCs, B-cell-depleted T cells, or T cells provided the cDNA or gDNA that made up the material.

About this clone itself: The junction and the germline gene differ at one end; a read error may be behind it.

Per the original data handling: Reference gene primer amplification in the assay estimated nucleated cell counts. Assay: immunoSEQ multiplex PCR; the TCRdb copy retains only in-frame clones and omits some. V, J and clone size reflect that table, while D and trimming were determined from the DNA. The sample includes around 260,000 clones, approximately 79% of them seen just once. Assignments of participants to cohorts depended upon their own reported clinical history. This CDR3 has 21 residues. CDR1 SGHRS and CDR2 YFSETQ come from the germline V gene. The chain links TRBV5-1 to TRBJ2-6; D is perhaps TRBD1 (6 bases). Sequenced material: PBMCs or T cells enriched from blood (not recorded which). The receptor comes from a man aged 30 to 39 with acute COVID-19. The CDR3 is CASSLEVGTNKKFGGANVLTF. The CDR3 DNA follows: TGTGCCAGCAGCTTGGAGGTCGGGACAAATAAGAAGTTCGGTGGGGCCAACGTCCTGACTTTC.